This record concerns one T cell receptor beta chain sequence. The target antigen is unknown. These data originate in a study of human T cells and chemical hapten exposure. About the research overall: 0.01% DPC was applied to the upper back in patch tests, which were read at 6 days.

The germline V and J ends were trimmed by 6 bases and 0 bases, with 12 bases remaining between them. This CDR3 has 15 residues. Germline V gives CDR1 DFQATT, CDR2 SNEGSKA (reference sequence). Study observations and caveats: No alteration of TCRs above 1 in 1000 frequency was seen with DPC sensitization.

Time point indicated: patch test 1, 2 weeks after DPC sensitization. Treatment: therapeutic diphenylcyclopropenone sensitization with weekly scalp DPC. The authors extracted total RNA from unfractionated whole blood. The donor pool consisted of alopecia patients aged 18 to 70 years, considered suitable for DPC. TCRdb independently ran MiXCR on the RACE reads; one entry per CDR3 protein. The data hold some 53,000 distinct CDR3 sequences, with around 10% observed a single time. V gene TRBV20-1 combines with J gene TRBJ1-6, with D perhaps TRBD1 (6 bases). This specimen consisted of whole blood, obtained in connection with sensitization to the hapten diphenylcyclopropenone (DPC). The source is a woman aged 40-49 years with alopecia areata. Some clones in this sample may be carry-over from other donors' samples. CDR3 nucleotide sequence: TGCAGTGCGCGGGGGGCGAGCTCCTATAATTCACCCCTCCACTTT. Its translation: CSARGASSYNSPLHF.